Included here is one T cell receptor (beta chain) sequence, with context. Its antigen is not identified. This specimen comes from a study of cytomegalovirus exposure and HLA in healthy donors. Study results and limitations: According to an earlier analysis, most TCR beta V segments yielded productive rearrangements about 90% or about 30% of the time.

The PCR had 60 Vbeta and 13 Jbeta primers. Assay: immunoSEQ multiplex PCR; the TCRdb copy retains only in-frame clones and omits some. The sample has around 150,000 clones; over 60% are singletons. Trimming removed 0 bases from V and 11 bases from J, with 13 bases in between. Germline values: CDR1 LGHNT, CDR2 FRNRAP. The CDR3 length is 13 residues. The TCR comes from a woman aged 25 to 39 in good health and CMV-seronegative. This rearrangement joins TRBV12-5 to TRBJ1-1, with D tentatively TRBD1 (6 bases). Sequenced material: PBMCs. CDR3 amino acids: CASGLVEGGTAFF. Written as DNA, the CDR3 is TGTGCTAGTGGTTTGGTAGAAGGGGGTACGGCTTTCTTT.